A selection of T cell receptor beta chains follows, all from one sample in a study of blood T cells in healthy people across ages. Each CDR3 protein gets one entry after TCRdb re-called the 5' RACE reads with MiXCR. The data show hundreds of thousands of distinct CDR3 sequences, 27% seen once. The sequencing sample was made of blood. The receptors here all came from a woman aged 70-85 years in good health. Each CDR3 is given without its conserved first and last residue. The order of the fields is V gene, J gene, CDR3 protein.

TRBV19	TRBJ1-2	ASSPGGFDGYT
TRBV7-2	TRBJ2-3	ASSDGTGKTDTQY
TRBV20-1	TRBJ2-3	SARGLADGTDTQY
TRBV6-5	TRBJ1-2	ASSSGGNYGYT
TRBV20-1	TRBJ2-5	SALRLAGGPIGETQY
TRBV7-9	TRBJ1-2	ASSLESWGTTYGYT
TRBV12-3/TRBV12-4	TRBJ2-7	ASSLSGTPSY
TRBV13	TRBJ2-2	ASSPRLAGELF
TRBV7-3	TRBJ2-1	ASSRGLAGSNEQF
TRBV10-3	TRBJ2-7	AISDSGLTAYEQY
TRBV6-5	TRBJ2-7	ATQTVGASYEQY
TRBV7-2	TRBJ2-5	ASSLRSSGGPGKETQY
TRBV29-1	TRBJ2-1	SVGGNEQF
TRBV12-3/TRBV12-4	TRBJ1-1	ASSLGQANTEAF
TRBV29-1	TRBJ1-2	SVFSQGDGYT
TRBV20-1	TRBJ2-4	SARHRGGIQY
TRBV28	.	ASSFVLAGVEQY